These 31 T cell receptor beta chains were all obtained from the same sample, sequenced in a study of blood T cell repertoires in COVID-19. Only in-frame clones appear in the TCRdb table, and some are missing; sequencing was by immunoSEQ multiplex PCR. The sample records some 350,000 clones, 88% being singletons. The sequencing input was peripheral blood. Receptors were obtained from a woman between 65 and 79 years old with COVID-19, enrolled during active disease.

V is TRBV9 and J is TRBJ2-3, with 8 bases fitting TRBD1. With 4 bases clipped from V and 2 bases from J, the junction kept 6 bases outside the gene matches. The V gene's germline CDR1 is SGDLS and CDR2 YYNGEE. This CDR3 contains 15 residues. The CDR3 coding sequence is TGTGCCAGCAGCTTCCCGGACAGGGTCACAGATACGCAGTATTTT. This encodes CASSFPDRVTDTQYF.

The genes are TRBV7-9 and TRBJ1-6; 7 bases agree with TRBD1. The germline V gene has CDR1 SEHNR and CDR2 FQNEAQ (reference sequence). V was clipped by 6 bases and J by 5 bases; unmatched bases: 4. The CDR3 is 14 amino acids. This CDR3 is CASSLDRDNSPLHF. The CDR3 DNA is TGTGCCAGCAGTCTTGACAGGGATAATTCACCCCTCCACTTT. The full variable domain, completed using reference TRBV7-9 and TRBJ1-6, is DTGVSQNPRHKITKRGQNVTFRCDPISEHNRLYWYRQTLGQGPEFLTYFQNEAQLEKSRLLSDRFSAERPKGSFSTLEIQRTEQGDSAMYLCASSLDRDNSPLHFGNGTRLTVT.

The rearrangement links TRBV18 to TRBJ1-1, with 9 bases aligning to TRBD1. Germline V gene lookup returns CDR1 KGHSH and CDR2 LQKENI. There are 14 residues in the CDR3. Germline trimming cut 8 bases from V and 6 bases from J; bases unmatched to any gene: 10. CDR3 in DNA: TGTGCCAGCACGCAACAGGGGGCGAGGGCTGAAGCTTTCTTT. Translating gives CASTQQGARAEAFF.

The V call is TRBV6-6, the J call TRBJ1-4; perhaps TRBD1 as D (5 bases). The V end was cut by 3 bases, the J end by 6 bases, with 14 bases between. CDR1 is MNHNY and CDR2 is SVGAGI in the germline V gene (reference sequence). The CDR3 runs 15 residues. The CDR3 protein is CASSYGRGIYEKLFF. In DNA form, the CDR3 reads TGTGCCAGCAGTTATGGAAGGGGAATCTATGAAAAACTGTTTTTT.

The gene calls are TRBV4-2 and TRBJ2-1, with 7 bases that match TRBD2. CDR1 LGHNA and CDR2 YNFKEQ come from the germline V gene. J gave up 1 base and V 0 bases, and 6 bases lay outside the gene matches. CDR3 length: 17 residues. The DNA for the CDR3 is TGTGCCAGCAGCCAAGATCAGCCCGGGGGGTCCTACAATGAGCAGTTCTTC. Translating it yields CASSQDQPGGSYNEQFF.

This chain uses TRBV7-2 with TRBJ2-3; 8 bases fit TRBD2. The J segment lost 5 bases and the V segment lost 2 bases, leaving 6 bases of the junction unmatched. In germline, CDR1 is SGHTA, CDR2 FQGNSA. This CDR3 comprises 15 residues. The CDR3 coding sequence is TGTGCCAGCAGCTTAAGCGGGGGCCGGGGAGATACGCAGTATTTT. It encodes CASSLSGGRGDTQYF.

The J gene is TRBJ1-1, the V gene TRBV14; 7 nucleotides match TRBD1. V lost 4 bases, J lost 2 bases, and 13 bases stayed unmatched. Germline V gives CDR1 SGHDN, CDR2 FVKESK. The CDR3 is 17 residues long. The chain's CDR3 is CASSPRTGRVGNTEAFF. DNA of the CDR3: TGTGCCAGCAGCCCCCGGACAGGTCGGGTGGGAAACACTGAAGCTTTCTTT.

The V and J genes are TRBV9 and TRBJ2-3, with a tentative D call TRBD2 (6 bases). V gave up 0 bases and J gave up 8 bases, with 16 bases separating them. The germline CDR1 and CDR2 sequences are SGDLS and YYNGEE. This CDR3 has 15 amino acids. The CDR3 bases are TGTGCCAGCAGCGTAGCGGCGGGGAATGACCTTACGCAGTATTTT. Translated, it gives CASSVAAGNDLTQYF. Filled out from reference TRBV9 and TRBJ2-3, the complete variable domain reads DSGVTQTPKHLITATGQRVTLRCSPRSGDLSVYWYQQSLDQGLQFLIQYYNGEERAKGNILERFSAQQFPDLHSELNLSSLELGDSALYFCASSVAAGNDLTQYFGPGTRLTVL.

This chain uses TRBV18 with TRBJ2-7, with a tentative D call TRBD2 (5 bases). The CDR3 spans 14 residues. The V end lost 4 bases, the J end lost 4 bases, and 14 bases lay between the germline ends. Per the germline V gene, CDR1 is KGHSH and CDR2 is LQKENI. The CDR3, as DNA: TGTGCCAGCTCACTGACCGAGGGTTCTTACGAGCAGTACTTC. Translated, it gives CASSLTEGSYEQYF.

The gene calls are TRBV29-1 and TRBJ2-5; TRBD1 matches 8 bases. The CDR3 has 14 amino acids. Germline loops: CDR1 SQVTM, CDR2 ANQGSEA. The junction had 8 bases not matched to a gene; V was cut back by 7 bases and J by 1 base. CDR3 nucleotides: TGCAGCGCCGGTGGGACAGGCGCCCAAGAGACCCAGTACTTC. Translated, it gives CSAGGTGAQETQYF. The complete variable domain, with remaining parts taken from reference TRBV29-1 and TRBJ2-5, reads SAVISQKPSRDICQRGTSLTIQCQVDSQVTMMFWYRQQPGQSLTLIATANQGSEATYESGFVIDKFPISRPNLTFSTLTVSNMSPEDSSIYLCSAGGTGAQETQYFGPGTRLLVL.

The V gene is TRBV7-9, the J gene TRBJ1-2; D is perhaps TRBD1 (5 bases). The CDR3 is made up of 12 amino acids. Germline V CDR1 and CDR2: SEHNR, FQNEAQ (reference sequence). V shed 4 bases and J shed 8 bases, with 11 bases lying between them. This CDR3 reads CASSWGGDGYTF. DNA for the CDR3: TGTGCCAGCAGCTGGGGGGGTGACGGCTACACCTTC.

The DNA of the CDR3 is TGTGCCAGCAGTGCTCTCATGGGACAGGGACGATCACCCCTCCACTTT. Its protein product is CASSALMGQGRSPLHF. V and J are TRBV2 and TRBJ1-6; 9 bases are shared with TRBD1. Germline values: CDR1 SNHLY, CDR2 FYNNEI. V was clipped by 4 bases and J by 10 bases; unmatched bases: 11. The CDR3 has 16 residues.

The rearrangement uses TRBV4-1 and TRBJ2-2, with a weak D call TRBD2 (6 bases). With 1 base removed from V and 5 bases from J, the gap between germline ends came to 11 bases. The CDR3 runs to 15 residues. The germline V gene encodes CDR1 MGHRA and CDR2 YSYEKL. The CDR3 DNA sequence: TGCGCCAGCAGCCAAGGAGGGGAGGCGACCGGGGAGCTGTTTTTT. Encoded protein: CASSQGGEATGELFF.

The chain combines TRBV10-3 with TRBJ2-1, with D perhaps TRBD2 (6 bases). Trimming removed 6 bases at V and 10 bases at J, with 16 bases between. Germline loops: CDR1 ENHRY, CDR2 SYGVKD. CDR3 length: 13 amino acids. The CDR3 spells CAISPSAGREQFF. CDR3 nucleotide sequence: TGTGCCATCAGCCCATCGGCGGGGCGGGAGCAGTTCTTC.

This clone showed up just once. The rearrangement joins TRBV7-8 to TRBJ2-2; tentative D call: TRBD1 (5 bases). V was shortened by 7 bases and J by 1 base, with 10 bases between the two germline ends. CDR3 length: 14 residues. Germline V gene sequence: CDR1 SGHVS, CDR2 FQNEAQ. The CDR3 sequence is CASILRVNTGELFF. As DNA, the CDR3 is TGTGCCAGCATCCTCAGGGTGAACACCGGGGAGCTGTTTTTT.

In its sample, this clone was seen once. The chain combines TRBV9 with TRBJ2-7; TRBD2 might be the D (6 bases). CDR3 length: 15 amino acids. Germline V lookup: CDR1 SGDLS, CDR2 YYNGEE. Trimming removed 0 bases from V and 2 bases from J, with 12 bases in between. The CDR3, as DNA: TGTGCCAGCAGCGTAGGGGATAGCGGCGCCTACGAGCAGTACTTC. Protein product: CASSVGDSGAYEQYF.

This clone appeared once. V usage is TRBV28 and J usage is TRBJ2-7; TRBD1 agrees at 7 bases. With V trimmed by 5 bases and J by 3 bases, 7 bases remained unmatched. The CDR3 spans 14 residues. The germline V gene has CDR1 MDHEN and CDR2 SYDVKM. The CDR3: CASSTKTGYYEQYF. In nucleotides, the CDR3 is TGTGCCAGCAGTACCAAGACAGGGTACTACGAGCAGTACTTC.

The V gene is TRBV18, the J gene TRBJ1-4, with 8 bases that match TRBD1. This CDR3 is built from 14 residues. CDR1 is KGHSH and CDR2 is LQKENI in the germline V gene. The ends lost 0 bases at V and 11 bases at J; junction bases unmatched: 5. The CDR3 is CASSPPDRGPKLFF. The CDR3 bases are TGTGCCAGCTCACCACCAGACAGGGGACCGAAACTGTTTTTT.

The chain carries TRBV5-4 and TRBJ1-2; tentative D call: TRBD1 (6 bases). V was cut by 4 bases and J by 2 bases, with 18 bases left in between. The germline CDR1 and CDR2 sequences are SGHNT and YYREEE (reference sequence). The CDR3 runs 16 residues. CDR3 in amino acids: CASSPGGGAVNYGYTF. In nucleotides, the CDR3 is TGTGCCAGCAGCCCTGGCGGGGGGGCGGTCAACTATGGCTACACCTTC.

The chain combines TRBV4-1 with TRBJ1-5; the match to TRBD1 covers 9 bases. The CDR3 has 20 amino acids. The V gene's germline CDR1 is MGHRA and CDR2 YSYEKL. Losses at the gene ends were 0 bases for V and 2 bases for J; bases not matched to a gene: 14. The CDR3: CASSQELGDRGWAGNQPQHF. The CDR3 DNA reads TGCGCCAGCAGCCAAGAGCTTGGAGACAGGGGGTGGGCTGGCAATCAGCCCCAGCATTTT.

Notes on this clone: Because the CDR3's place on the DNA is in doubt, the DNA is left out and the CDR3 is given as listed by TCRdb. This chain uses TRBV5-1 with TRBJ2-7; TRBD1 is the table's D call, not checked against the DNA. The CDR3 extends over 15 residues, inclusive of both ends. Germline V gene data show CDR1 as SGHRS and CDR2 as YFSETQ. CDR3 in amino acids: CASSLGVGQGAPEYF.

V usage is TRBV9 and J usage is TRBJ2-1; D may be TRBD2 (5 bases). Trimming cost V 4 bases and J 2 bases, with 13 bases left between them. In germline, CDR1 is SGDLS, CDR2 YYNGEE. This CDR3 has 15 amino acids. CDR3 sequence reads: CASSSSSGTYNEQFF. The CDR3 DNA reads as TGTGCCAGCAGCAGTAGCTCCGGGACCTACAATGAGCAGTTCTTC.

This clone was detected only once. The genes are TRBV5-4 and TRBJ2-5; no reliable D call. CDR1 and CDR2 from the germline V gene are SGHNT and YYREEE (reference sequence). The CDR3 runs to 11 residues. Between the trimmed V and J ends, which lost 4 bases and 2 bases, there was a span of 3 bases. The CDR3 DNA is TGTGCCAGCAGCCGGCAAGAGACCCAGTACTTC. Its translation is CASSRQETQYF.

The chain links TRBV6-5 to TRBJ2-2; D is possibly TRBD1 (6 bases). Germline-derived CDR1 and CDR2 are MNHEY and SVGAGI. There are 15 residues in the CDR3. The V gene lost 6 bases and the J gene lost 5 bases, with 16 bases spanning the gap. This CDR3 is CASRRTGWRTGELFF. The CDR3, as DNA: TGTGCCAGCAGGCGTACAGGGTGGCGAACCGGGGAGCTGTTTTTT.

V is TRBV27 and J is TRBJ1-6, with D perhaps matching TRBD1 (5 bases). This CDR3 has 15 residues. Per the germline V gene, CDR1 is MNHEY and CDR2 is SMNVEV (reference sequence). Trimming left V 2 bases short and J 7 bases short, with 12 bases between. The CDR3 nucleotides read TGTGCCAGCAGTTTAGAGGCGGGGGGGAATTCACCCCTCCACTTT. Protein: CASSLEAGGNSPLHF.

The DNA of the CDR3 is TGTGCCAGCAGCGATCCCCCCGGTGAGGGAGAGACCCAGTACTTC. This sequence encodes CASSDPPGEGETQYF. The J gene is TRBJ2-5, the V gene TRBV7-9; a possible D gene is TRBD2 (5 bases). V was clipped by 5 bases and J by 4 bases, with 17 bases between them. Germline V gene data show CDR1 as SEHNR and CDR2 as FQNEAQ (reference sequence). The CDR3 contains 15 residues.

The rearrangement uses TRBV12-5 and TRBJ2-7; maybe TRBD2 (5 bases). V lost 6 bases, J lost 1 base, and 13 bases lay in between. This CDR3 spans 14 amino acids. Per the germline V gene, CDR1 is LGHNT and CDR2 is FRNRAP. CDR3 protein: CASGYREKSYEQYF. The CDR3 bases are TGTGCTAGTGGCTATAGGGAGAAATCCTACGAGCAGTACTTC.

The chain employs TRBV7-3 and TRBJ2-2, with TRBD1 matching 8 bases. After removal of 5 bases from V and 7 bases from J, the junction contained 9 bases not matched to a gene. The CDR3 sequence is 15 residues long. CDR1 is SGHTA and CDR2 is FQGTGA in the germline V gene. In nucleotides, the CDR3 is TGTGCCAGCAGCCCCTCAGGGGGCTTGGGCGGGGAGCTGTTTTTT. It is translated as CASSPSGGLGGELFF.

A remark on this clone: A read error may account for a junction end that differs from germline. The rearrangement links TRBV7-6 to TRBJ2-1; 10 bases map to TRBD2. The length of the CDR3 is 14 residues. Germline loops: CDR1 SGHVS, CDR2 FNYEAQ. The CDR3 sequence: CASSVAGGSNEQFF. The CDR3 DNA sequence: TGTGCCAGCAGCGTAGCGGGGGGTTCCAATGAGCAGTTCTTC.

V is TRBV6-1 and J is TRBJ2-1; TRBD2 agrees at 8 bases. The CDR3 loop spans 19 amino acids. Looked up from germline, CDR1 is MNHNS and CDR2 is SASEGT. The V segment lost 2 bases and the J segment 0 bases; nucleotides outside the gene matches: 12. The CDR3 protein is CASSERGSGGQSSYNEQFF. The CDR3 DNA reads as TGTGCCAGCAGTGAACGTGGCAGCGGGGGCCAGAGCTCCTACAATGAGCAGTTCTTC.

The genes are TRBV14 and TRBJ1-6, with D uncertain. Deletions cut 5 bases from V and 4 bases from J, with 15 bases between. Germline V gene lookup returns CDR1 SGHDN and CDR2 FVKESK. There are 16 residues in the CDR3. This chain's CDR3 is CASSGPSHPYNSPLHF. CDR3 nucleotides: TGTGCCAGCAGCGGGCCCTCTCACCCTTATAATTCACCCCTCCACTTT. Supplemented by reference TRBV14 and TRBJ1-6, the full variable domain reads EAGVTQFPSHSVIEKGQTVTLRCDPISGHDNLYWYRRVMGKEIKFLLHFVKESKQDESGMPNNRFLAERTGGTYSTLKVQPAELEDSGVYFCASSGPSHPYNSPLHFGNGTRLTVT.